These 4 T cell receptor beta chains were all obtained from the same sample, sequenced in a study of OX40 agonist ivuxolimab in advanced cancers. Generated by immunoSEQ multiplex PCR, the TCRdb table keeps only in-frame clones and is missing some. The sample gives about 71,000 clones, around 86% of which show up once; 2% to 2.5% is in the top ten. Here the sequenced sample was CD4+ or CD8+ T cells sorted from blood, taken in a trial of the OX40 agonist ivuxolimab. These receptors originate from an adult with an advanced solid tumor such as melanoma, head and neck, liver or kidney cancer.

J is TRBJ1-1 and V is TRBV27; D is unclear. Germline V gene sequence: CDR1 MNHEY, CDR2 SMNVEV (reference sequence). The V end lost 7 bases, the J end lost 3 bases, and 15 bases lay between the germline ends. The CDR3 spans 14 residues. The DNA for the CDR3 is TGTGCCAGCACCCACACTGGCGAAGACACTGAAGCTTTCTTT. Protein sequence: CASTHTGEDTEAFF.

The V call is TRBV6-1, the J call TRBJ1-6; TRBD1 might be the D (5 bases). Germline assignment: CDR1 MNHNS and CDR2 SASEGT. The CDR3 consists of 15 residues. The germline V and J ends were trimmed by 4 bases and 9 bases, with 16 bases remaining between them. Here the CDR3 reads CASSVLGARGSPLHF. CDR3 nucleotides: TGTGCCAGCAGTGTTCTCGGGGCCCGGGGTTCACCCCTCCACTTT.

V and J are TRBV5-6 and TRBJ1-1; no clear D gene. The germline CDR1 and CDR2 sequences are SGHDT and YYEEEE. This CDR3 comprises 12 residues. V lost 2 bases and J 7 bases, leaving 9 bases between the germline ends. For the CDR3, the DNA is TGTGCCAGCAGCTTTAGTGGAGTTGAAGCTTTCTTT. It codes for CASSFSGVEAFF.

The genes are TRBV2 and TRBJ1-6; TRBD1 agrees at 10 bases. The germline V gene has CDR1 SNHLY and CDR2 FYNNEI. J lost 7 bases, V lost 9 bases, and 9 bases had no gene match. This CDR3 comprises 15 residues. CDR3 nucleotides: TGTGCCAGTCTCAGAACGGGACAGGGGAATTCACCCCTCCACTTT. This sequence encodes CASLRTGQGNSPLHF.